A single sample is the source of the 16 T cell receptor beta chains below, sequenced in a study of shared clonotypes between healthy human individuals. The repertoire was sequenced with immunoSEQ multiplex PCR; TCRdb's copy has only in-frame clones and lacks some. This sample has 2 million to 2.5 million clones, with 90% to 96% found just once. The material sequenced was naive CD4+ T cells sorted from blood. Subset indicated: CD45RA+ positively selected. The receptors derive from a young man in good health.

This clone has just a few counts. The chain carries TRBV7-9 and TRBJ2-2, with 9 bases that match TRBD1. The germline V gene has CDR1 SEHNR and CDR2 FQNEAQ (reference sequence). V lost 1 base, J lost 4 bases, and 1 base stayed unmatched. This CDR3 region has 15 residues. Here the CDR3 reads CASSLGTGVTGELFF. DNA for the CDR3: TGTGCCAGCAGCTTAGGGACAGGGGTCACCGGGGAGCTGTTTTTT.

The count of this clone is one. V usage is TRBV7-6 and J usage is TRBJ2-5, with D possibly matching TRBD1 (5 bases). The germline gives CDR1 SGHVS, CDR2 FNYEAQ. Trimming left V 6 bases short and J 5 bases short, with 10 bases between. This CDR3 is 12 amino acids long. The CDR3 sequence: CASRPSGETQYF. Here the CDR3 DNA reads TGTGCCAGCAGACCCTCAGGGGAGACCCAGTACTTC.

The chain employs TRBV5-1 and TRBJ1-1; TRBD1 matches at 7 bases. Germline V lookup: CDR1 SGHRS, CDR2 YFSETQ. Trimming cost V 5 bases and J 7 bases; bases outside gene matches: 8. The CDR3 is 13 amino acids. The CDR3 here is CASSPQGPLEAFF. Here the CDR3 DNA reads TGCGCCAGCAGTCCACAGGGGCCCCTTGAAGCTTTCTTT. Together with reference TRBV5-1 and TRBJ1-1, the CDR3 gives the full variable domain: KAGVTQTPRYLIKTRGQQVTLSCSPISGHRSVSWYQQTPGQGLQFLFEYFSETQRNKGNFPGRFSGRQFSNSRSEMNVSTLELGDSALYLCASSPQGPLEAFFGQGTRLTVV.

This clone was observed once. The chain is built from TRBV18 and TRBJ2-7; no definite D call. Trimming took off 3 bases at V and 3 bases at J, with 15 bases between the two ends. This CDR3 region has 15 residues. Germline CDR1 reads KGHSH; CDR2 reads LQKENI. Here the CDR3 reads CASSPLPPPHYEQYF. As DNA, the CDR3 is TGTGCCAGCTCACCCCTGCCACCACCCCACTACGAGCAGTACTTC.

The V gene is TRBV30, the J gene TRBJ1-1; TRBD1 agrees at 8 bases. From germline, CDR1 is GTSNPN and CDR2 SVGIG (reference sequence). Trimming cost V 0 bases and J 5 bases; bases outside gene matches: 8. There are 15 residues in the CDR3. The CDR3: CAWSVRAGQATEAFF. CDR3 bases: TGTGCCTGGAGTGTACGGGCGGGACAGGCAACTGAAGCTTTCTTT. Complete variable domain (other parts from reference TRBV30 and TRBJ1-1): SQTIHQWPATLVQPVGSPLSLECTVEGTSNPNLYWYRQAAGRGLQLLFYSVGIGQISSEVPQNLSASRPQDRQFILSSKKLLLSDSGFYLCAWSVRAGQATEAFFGQGTRLTVV.

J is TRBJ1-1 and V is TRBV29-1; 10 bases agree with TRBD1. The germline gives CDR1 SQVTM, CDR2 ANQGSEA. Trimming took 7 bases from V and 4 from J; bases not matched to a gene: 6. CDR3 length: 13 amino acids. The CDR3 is CSAGQGEGTEAFF. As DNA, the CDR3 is TGCAGCGCCGGACAGGGGGAGGGCACTGAAGCTTTCTTT.

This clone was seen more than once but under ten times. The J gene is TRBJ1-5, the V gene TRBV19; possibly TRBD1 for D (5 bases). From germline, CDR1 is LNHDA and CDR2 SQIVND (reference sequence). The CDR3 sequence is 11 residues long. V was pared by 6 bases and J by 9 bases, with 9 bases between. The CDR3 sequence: CASSMGGPQHF. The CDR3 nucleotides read TGTGCCAGTAGCATGGGGGGGCCCCAGCATTTT.

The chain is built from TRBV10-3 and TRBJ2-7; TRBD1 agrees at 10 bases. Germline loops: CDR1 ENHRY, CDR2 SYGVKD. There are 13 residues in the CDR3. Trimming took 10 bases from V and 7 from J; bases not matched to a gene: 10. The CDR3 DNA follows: TGTGCCACCCGGGACAGGGGATCGGAAGAGCAGTACTTC. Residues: CATRDRGSEEQYF.

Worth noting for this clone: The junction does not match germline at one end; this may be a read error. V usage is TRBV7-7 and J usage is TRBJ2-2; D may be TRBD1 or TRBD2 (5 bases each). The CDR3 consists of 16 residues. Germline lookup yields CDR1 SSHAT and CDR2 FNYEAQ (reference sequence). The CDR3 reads CASTPSGTTNTGELFF. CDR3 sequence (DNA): TGTGCTAGCACCCCCTCGGGGACGACTAACACCGGGGAGCTGTTTTTT. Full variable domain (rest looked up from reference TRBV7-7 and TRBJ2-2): GAGVSQSPRYKVTKRGQDVTLRCDPISSHATLYWYQQALGQGPEFLTYFNYEAQPDKSGLPSDRFSAERPEGSISTLTIQRTEQRDSAMYRCASTPSGTTNTGELFFGEGSRLTVL.

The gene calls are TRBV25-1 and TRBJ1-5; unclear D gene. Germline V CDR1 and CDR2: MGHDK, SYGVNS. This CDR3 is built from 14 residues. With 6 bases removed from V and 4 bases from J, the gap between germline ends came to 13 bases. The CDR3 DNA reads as TGTGCCAGCAGCTCCCGGTTGAAGAATCAGCCCCAGCATTTT. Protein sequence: CASSSRLKNQPQHF.

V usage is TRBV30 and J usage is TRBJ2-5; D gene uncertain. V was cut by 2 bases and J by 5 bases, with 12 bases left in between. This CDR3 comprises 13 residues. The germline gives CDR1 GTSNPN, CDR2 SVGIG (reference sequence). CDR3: CAWSHAPQETQYF. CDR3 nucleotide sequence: TGTGCCTGGAGTCACGCTCCTCAGGAGACCCAGTACTTC.

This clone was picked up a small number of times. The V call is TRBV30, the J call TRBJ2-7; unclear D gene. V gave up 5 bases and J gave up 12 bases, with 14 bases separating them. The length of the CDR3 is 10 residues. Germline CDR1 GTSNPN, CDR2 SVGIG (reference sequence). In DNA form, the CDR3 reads TGTGCCTGGGGTGGACCTAGGTTGTACTTC. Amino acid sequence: CAWGGPRLYF. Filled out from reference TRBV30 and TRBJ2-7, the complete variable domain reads SQTIHQWPATLVQPVGSPLSLECTVEGTSNPNLYWYRQAAGRGLQLLFYSVGIGQISSEVPQNLSASRPQDRQFILSSKKLLLSDSGFYLCAWGGPRLYFGPGTRLTVT.

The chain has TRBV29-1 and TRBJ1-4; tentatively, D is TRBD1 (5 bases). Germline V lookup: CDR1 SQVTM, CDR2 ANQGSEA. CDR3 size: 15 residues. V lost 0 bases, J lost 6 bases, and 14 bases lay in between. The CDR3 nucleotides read TGCAGCGTTGAAGATCCCAGGTGGGGGGATGAAAAACTGTTTTTT. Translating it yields CSVEDPRWGDEKLFF. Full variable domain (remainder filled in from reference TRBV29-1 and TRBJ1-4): SAVISQKPSRDICQRGTSLTIQCQVDSQVTMMFWYRQQPGQSLTLIATANQGSEATYESGFVIDKFPISRPNLTFSTLTVSNMSPEDSSIYLCSVEDPRWGDEKLFFGSGTQLSVL.

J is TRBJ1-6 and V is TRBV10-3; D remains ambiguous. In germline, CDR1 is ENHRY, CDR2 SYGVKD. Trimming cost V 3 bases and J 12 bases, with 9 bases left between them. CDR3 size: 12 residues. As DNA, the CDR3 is TGTGCCATCAGTGACCGGAATAAACCCCTCCACTTT. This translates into CAISDRNKPLHF.

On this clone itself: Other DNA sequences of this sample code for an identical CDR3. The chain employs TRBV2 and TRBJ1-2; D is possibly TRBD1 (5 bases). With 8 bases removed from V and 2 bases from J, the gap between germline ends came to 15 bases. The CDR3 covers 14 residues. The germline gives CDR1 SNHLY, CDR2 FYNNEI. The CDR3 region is CASSLGQGNYGYTF. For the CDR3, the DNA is TGTGCCAGCTCCCTGGGGCAGGGCAACTATGGCTACACCTTC.

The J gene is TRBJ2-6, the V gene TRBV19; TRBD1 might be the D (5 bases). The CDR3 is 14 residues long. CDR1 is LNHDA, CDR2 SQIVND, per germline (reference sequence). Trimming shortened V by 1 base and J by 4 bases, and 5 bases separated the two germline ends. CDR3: CASSIGGGANVLTF. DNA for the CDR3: TGTGCCAGTAGTATAGGGGGCGGGGCCAACGTCCTGACTTTC.